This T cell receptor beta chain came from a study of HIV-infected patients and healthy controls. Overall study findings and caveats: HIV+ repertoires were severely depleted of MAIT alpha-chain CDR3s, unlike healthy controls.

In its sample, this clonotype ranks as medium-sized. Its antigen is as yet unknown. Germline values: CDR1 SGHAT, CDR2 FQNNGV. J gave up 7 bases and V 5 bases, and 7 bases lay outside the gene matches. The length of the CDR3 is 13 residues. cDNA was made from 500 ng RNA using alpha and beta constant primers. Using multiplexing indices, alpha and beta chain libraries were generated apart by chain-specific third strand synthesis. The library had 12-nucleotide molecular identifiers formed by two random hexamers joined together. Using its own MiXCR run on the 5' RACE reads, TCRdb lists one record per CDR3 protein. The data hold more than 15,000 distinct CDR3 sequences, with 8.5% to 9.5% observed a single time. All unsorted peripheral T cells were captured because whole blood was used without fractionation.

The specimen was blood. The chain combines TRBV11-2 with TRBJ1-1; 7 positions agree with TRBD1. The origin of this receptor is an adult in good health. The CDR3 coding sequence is TGTGCCAGCAGCCCGGACAGGAGGGTTGAAGCTTTCTTT. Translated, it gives CASSPDRRVEAFF. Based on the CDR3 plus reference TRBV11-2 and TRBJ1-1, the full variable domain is EAGVAQSPRYKIIEKRQSVAFWCNPISGHATLYWYQQILGQGPKLLIQFQNNGVVDDSQLPKDRFSAERLKGVDSTLKIQPAKLEDSAVYLCASSPDRRVEAFFGQGTRLTVV.